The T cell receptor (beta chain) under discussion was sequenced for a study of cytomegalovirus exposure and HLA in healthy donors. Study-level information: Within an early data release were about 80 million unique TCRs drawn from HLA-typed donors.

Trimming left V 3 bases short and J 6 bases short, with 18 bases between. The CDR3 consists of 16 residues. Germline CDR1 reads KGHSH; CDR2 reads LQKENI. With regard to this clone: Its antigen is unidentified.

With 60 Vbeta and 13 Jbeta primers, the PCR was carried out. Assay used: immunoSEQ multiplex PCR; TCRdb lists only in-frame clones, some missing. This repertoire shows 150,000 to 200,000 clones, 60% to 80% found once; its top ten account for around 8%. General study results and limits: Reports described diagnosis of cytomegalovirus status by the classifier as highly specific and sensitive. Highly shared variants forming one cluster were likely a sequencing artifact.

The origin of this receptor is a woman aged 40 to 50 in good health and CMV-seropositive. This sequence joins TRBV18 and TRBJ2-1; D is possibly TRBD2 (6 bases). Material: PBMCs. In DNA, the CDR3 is TGTGCCAGCTCACCCTCCCGACTAGGTGCTACCAATGAGCAGTTCTTC. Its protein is CASSPSRLGATNEQFF. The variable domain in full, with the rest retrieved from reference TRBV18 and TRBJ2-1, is NAGVMQNPRHLVRRRGQEARLRCSPMKGHSHVYWYRQLPEEGLKFMVYLQKENIIDESGMPKERFSAEFPKEGPSILRIQQVVRGDSAAYFCASSPSRLGATNEQFFGPGTRLTVL.